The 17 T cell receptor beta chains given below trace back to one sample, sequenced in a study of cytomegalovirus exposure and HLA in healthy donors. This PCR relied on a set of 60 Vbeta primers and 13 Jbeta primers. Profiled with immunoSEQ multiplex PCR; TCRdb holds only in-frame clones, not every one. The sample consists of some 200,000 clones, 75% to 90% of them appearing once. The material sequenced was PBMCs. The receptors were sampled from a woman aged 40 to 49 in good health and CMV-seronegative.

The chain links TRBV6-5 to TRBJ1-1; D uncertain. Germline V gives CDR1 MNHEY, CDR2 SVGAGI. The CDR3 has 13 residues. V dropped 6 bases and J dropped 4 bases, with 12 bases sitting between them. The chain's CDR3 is CASRSHEGTEAFF. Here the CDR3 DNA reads TGTGCCAGCAGGTCACACGAGGGCACTGAAGCTTTCTTT.

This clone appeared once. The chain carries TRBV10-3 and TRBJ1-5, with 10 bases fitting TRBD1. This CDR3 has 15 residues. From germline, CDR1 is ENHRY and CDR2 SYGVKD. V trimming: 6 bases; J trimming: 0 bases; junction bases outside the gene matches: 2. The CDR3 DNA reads TGTGCCATCAGGGGGGACAGGGGTAGCAATCAGCCCCAGCATTTT. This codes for CAIRGDRGSNQPQHF.

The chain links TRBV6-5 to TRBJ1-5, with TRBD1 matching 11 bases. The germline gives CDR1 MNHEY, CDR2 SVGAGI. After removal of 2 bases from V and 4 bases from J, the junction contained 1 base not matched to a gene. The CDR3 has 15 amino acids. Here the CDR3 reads CASSYGTGGNQPQHF. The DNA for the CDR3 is TGTGCCAGCAGTTACGGGACAGGGGGAAATCAGCCCCAGCATTTT.

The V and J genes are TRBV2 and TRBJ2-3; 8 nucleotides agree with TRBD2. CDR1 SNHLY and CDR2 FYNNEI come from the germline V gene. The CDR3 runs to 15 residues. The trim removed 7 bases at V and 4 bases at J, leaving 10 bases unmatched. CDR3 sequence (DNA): TGTGCCAGCATTGGGCAGCGGGAGAGCGCAGATACGCAGTATTTT. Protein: CASIGQRESADTQYF.

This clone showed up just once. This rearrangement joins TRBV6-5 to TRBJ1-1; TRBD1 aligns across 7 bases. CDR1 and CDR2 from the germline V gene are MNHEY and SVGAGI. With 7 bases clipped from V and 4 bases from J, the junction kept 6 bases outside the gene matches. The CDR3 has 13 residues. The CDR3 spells CASTLGQATEAFF. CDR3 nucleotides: TGTGCCAGCACCTTAGGACAGGCCACTGAAGCTTTCTTT.

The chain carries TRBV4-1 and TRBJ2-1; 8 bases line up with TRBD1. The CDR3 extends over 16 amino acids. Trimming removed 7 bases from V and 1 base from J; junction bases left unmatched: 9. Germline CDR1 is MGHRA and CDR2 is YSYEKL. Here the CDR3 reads CASTTGATRSYNEQFF. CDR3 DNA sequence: TGCGCCAGCACGACAGGGGCAACCCGATCCTACAATGAGCAGTTCTTC.

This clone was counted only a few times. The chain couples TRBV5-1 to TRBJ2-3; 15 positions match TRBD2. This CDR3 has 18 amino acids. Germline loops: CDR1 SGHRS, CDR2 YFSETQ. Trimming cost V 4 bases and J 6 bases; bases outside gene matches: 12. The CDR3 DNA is TGCGCCAGCAGCCCTCACGGGACTAGCGGGAGGATGCCGGATACGCAGTATTTT. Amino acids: CASSPHGTSGRMPDTQYF.

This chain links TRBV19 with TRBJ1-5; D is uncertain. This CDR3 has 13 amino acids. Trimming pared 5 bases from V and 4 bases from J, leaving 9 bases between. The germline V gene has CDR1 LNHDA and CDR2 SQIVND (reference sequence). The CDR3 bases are TGTGCCAGTAGTTCCACAAATAATCAGCCCCAGCATTTT. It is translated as CASSSTNNQPQHF.

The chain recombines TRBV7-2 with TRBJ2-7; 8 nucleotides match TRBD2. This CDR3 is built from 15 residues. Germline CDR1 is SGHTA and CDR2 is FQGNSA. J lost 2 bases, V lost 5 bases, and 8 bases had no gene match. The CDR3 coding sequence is TGTGCCAGCAGCCCCCCGGGACTAGTGCCCTACGAGCAGTACTTC. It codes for CASSPPGLVPYEQYF.

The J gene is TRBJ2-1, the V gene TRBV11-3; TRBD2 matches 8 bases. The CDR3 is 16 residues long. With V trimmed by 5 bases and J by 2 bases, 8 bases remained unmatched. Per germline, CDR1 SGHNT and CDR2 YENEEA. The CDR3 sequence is CASSPPTSGTYNEQFF. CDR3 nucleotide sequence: TGTGCCAGCAGCCCACCAACTAGCGGTACCTACAATGAGCAGTTCTTC. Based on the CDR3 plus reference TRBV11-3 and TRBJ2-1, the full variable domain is EAGVVQSPRYKIIEKKQPVAFWCNPISGHNTLYWYLQNLGQGPELLIRYENEEAVDDSQLPKDRFSAERLKGVDSTLKIQPAELGDSAVYLCASSPPTSGTYNEQFFGPGTRLTVL.

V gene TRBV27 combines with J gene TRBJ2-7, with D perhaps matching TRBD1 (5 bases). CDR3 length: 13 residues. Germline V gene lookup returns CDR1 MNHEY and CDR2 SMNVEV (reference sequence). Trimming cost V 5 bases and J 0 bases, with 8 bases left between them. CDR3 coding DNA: TGTGCCAGCAGTGGGCAGGGCTCCTACGAGCAGTACTTC. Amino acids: CASSGQGSYEQYF.

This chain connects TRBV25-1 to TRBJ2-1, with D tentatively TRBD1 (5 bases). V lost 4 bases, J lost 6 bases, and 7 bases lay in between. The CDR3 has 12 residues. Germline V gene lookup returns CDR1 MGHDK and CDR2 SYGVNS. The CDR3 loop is CASSGQGNEQFF. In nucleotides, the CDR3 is TGTGCCAGCAGTGGGCAGGGCAATGAGCAGTTCTTC.

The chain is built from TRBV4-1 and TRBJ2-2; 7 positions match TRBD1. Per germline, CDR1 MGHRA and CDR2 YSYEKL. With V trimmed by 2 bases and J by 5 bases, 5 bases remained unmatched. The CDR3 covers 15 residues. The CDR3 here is CASSQQDRVTGELFF. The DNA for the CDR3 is TGCGCCAGCAGCCAACAAGACAGGGTTACCGGGGAGCTGTTTTTT.

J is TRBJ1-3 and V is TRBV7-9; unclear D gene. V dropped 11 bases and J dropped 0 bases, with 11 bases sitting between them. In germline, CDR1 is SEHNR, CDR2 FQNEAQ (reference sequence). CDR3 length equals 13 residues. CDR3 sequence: CAPGFPSGNTIYF. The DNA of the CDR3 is TGTGCCCCGGGGTTTCCCTCTGGAAACACCATATATTTT.

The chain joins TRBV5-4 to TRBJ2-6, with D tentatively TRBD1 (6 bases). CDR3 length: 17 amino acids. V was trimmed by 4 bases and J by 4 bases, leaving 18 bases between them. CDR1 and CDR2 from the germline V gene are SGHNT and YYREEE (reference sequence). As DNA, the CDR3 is TGTGCCAGCAGCCCCCGGGACACCCTTCAGGGGGCCAACGTCCTGACTTTC. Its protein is CASSPRDTLQGANVLTF.

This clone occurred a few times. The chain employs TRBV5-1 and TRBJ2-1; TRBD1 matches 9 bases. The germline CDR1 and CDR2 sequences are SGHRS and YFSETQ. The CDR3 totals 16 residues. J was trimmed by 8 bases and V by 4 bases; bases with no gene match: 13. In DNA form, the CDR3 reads TGCGCCAGCAGCCCTCACAGGGGGCACCCTAGGGATGAGCAGTTCTTC. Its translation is CASSPHRGHPRDEQFF.

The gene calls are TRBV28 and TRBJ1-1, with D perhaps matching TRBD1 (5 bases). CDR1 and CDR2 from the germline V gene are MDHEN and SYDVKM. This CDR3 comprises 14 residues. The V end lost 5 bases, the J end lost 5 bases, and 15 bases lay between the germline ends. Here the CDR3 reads CASSPRQGGTEAFF. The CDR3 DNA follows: TGTGCCAGCAGTCCGCGGCAGGGAGGAACTGAAGCTTTCTTT.